The 6 T cell receptor beta chains listed next were all sequenced from one sample in a study of CD8 T cells in ankylosing spondylitis. A single record per CDR3 protein comes from TCRdb applying MiXCR to the 5' RACE reads. The data show tens of thousands of distinct CDR3 sequences, with about a tenth seen just once and approximately 16% held by the top ten. Sequencing was done on a sample of blood, either unsorted or a sorted T cell fraction (not recorded which). These receptor sequences come from a male donor with ankylosing spondylitis or in good health (not recorded which).

This clonotype was observed at least ten times. This rearrangement joins TRBV11-2 to TRBJ2-3; maybe TRBD2 (5 bases). The V gene's germline CDR1 is SGHAT and CDR2 FQNNGV. The CDR3 is 16 amino acids. V gave up 5 bases and J gave up 2 bases, with 17 bases separating them. CDR3 in amino acids: CASSVHPRAPTDTQYF. The CDR3 DNA reads TGTGCCAGCAGCGTCCACCCGCGGGCCCCCACAGATACGCAGTATTTT.

This clonotype was seen at least ten times. This chain connects TRBV3-1 to TRBJ2-3; D may be TRBD1 or TRBD2 (5 bases each). The ends were cut back, 4 bases at V and 5 bases at J, with 16 bases in the middle. Germline V gene data show CDR1 as LGHDT and CDR2 as YNNKEL (reference sequence). The CDR3 is 15 amino acids. Here the CDR3 DNA reads TGTGCCAGCAGCCCTCCGGGGACGAAGGGAGATACGCAGTATTTT. Amino acid sequence: CASSPPGTKGDTQYF.

The chain carries TRBV6-4 and TRBJ2-1, with D hard to call. From germline, CDR1 is MRHNA and CDR2 SNTAGT. V was cut by 2 bases and J by 3 bases, with 5 bases left in between. CDR3 length: 13 amino acids. The CDR3 coding sequence is TGTGCCAGCAGTGACAGCCTCTACAATGAGCAGTTCTTC. Protein: CASSDSLYNEQFF.

Many counts were recorded for this clonotype. The rearrangement joins TRBV2 to TRBJ1-2, with D uncertain. Trimming took 4 bases from V and 0 from J, leaving 12 bases between them. The length of the CDR3 is 15 residues. CDR1 is SNHLY, CDR2 FYNNEI, per germline. The CDR3 DNA sequence: TGTGCCAGCAGTGTTGAGTCGAAGACTAACTATGGCTACACCTTC. Amino acids: CASSVESKTNYGYTF.

This clonotype was detected many times. The rearrangement joins TRBV15 to TRBJ1-2; D uncertain. The ends were cut back, 5 bases at V and 4 bases at J, with 11 bases in the middle. The germline gives CDR1 LNHNV, CDR2 YYDKDF (reference sequence). The length of the CDR3 is 13 residues. The CDR3 region is CATSRGGLYGYTF. Here the CDR3 DNA reads TGTGCCACCAGCCGAGGCGGACTCTATGGCTACACCTTC.

This clonotype was detected a few times. This chain connects TRBV7-9 to TRBJ1-1; D not resolved. With 0 bases removed from V and 1 base from J, the gap between germline ends came to 9 bases. Germline lookup yields CDR1 SEHNR and CDR2 FQNEAQ (reference sequence). This CDR3 region has 15 residues. The CDR3 protein is CASSLALRENTEAFF. CDR3 DNA: TGTGCCAGCAGCTTAGCGTTGCGGGAGAACACTGAAGCTTTCTTT.